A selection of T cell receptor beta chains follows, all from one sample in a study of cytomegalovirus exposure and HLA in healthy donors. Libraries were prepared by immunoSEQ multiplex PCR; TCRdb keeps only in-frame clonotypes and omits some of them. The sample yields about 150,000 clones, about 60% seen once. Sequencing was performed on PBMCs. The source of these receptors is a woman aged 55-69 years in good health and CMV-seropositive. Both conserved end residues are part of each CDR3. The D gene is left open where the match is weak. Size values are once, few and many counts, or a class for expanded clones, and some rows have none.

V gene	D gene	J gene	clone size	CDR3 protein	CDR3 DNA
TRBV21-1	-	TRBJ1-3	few	CASSKEGKGYSGNTIYF	TGTGCCAGCAGCAAAGAGGGGAAGGGATACTCTGGAAACACCATATATTTT
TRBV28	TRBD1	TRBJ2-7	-	CASSLGDRVYEQYF	TGTGCCAGCAGTTTAGGGGACAGGGTCTACGAGCAGTACTTC
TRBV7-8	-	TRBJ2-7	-	CASSIAGSSYEQYF	TGTGCCAGCAGCATCGCGGGTAGCTCCTACGAGCAGTACTTC
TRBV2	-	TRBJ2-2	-	CASSEILNTGELFF	TGTGCCAGCAGTGAAATCTTGAACACCGGGGAGCTGTTTTTT
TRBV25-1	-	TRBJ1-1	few	CASSEYNPWAPTTIKAFF	TGTGCCAGCAGTGAATATAACCCCTGGGCCCCAACGACCATCAAAGCTTTCTTT
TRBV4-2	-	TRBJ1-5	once	CASSQGEGRDQPQHF	TGTGCCAGCAGCCAAGGCGAGGGGAGGGATCAGCCCCAGCATTTT
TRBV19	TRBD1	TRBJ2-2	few	CASSMMGTGGAGELFF	TGTGCCAGTAGTATGATGGGAACAGGGGGAGCCGGGGAGCTGTTTTTT
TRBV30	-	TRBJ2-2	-	CAWRRETGELFF	TGTGCCTGGAGACGGGAGACCGGGGAGCTGTTTTTT
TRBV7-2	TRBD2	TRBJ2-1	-	CASSSWTSGGSYNEQFF	TGTGCCAGCAGCTCCTGGACTAGCGGGGGATCCTACAATGAGCAGTTCTTC
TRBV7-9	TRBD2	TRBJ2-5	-	CASSFTSGTETQYF	TGTGCCAGCAGCTTTACTAGCGGGACAGAGACCCAGTACTTC